This T cell receptor beta chain appears in the sequencing data of a study of T cells in Graves' hyperthyroidism and ophthalmopathy. The source material, RNA transcripts, was used to amplify TCR beta CDR3 regions. During a first-round RT-PCR of the TCR CDR3, the HTBI primer set was used. TCRdb reprocessed the multiplex PCR reads via MiXCR and lists one record per CDR3 protein. The table has approximately 260,000 distinct CDR3 sequences, about 16% seen once; the top ten hold about 33%. Disease duration under 2 months; hyperthyroidism patients were aged 18 to 65. The diagnoses drew upon clinical symptoms, serum thyroxine and TRAb, thyroid ultrasound and orbital computed tomography. A sample of blood taken at first hyperthyroidism diagnosis preceded any ophthalmopathy symptoms. Out of over 7.5 ml of fresh peripheral blood came the PBMCs. Per the germline V gene, CDR1 is LNHDA and CDR2 is SQIVND (reference sequence). The CDR3 consists of 14 residues. Between the trimmed V and J ends, which lost 3 bases and 2 bases, there was a span of 11 bases.

The chain uses TRBV19 and TRBJ2-7, with no clear D. The TCR sequence derives from a woman aged 45 to 65 with Graves' hyperthyroidism that later progressed to Graves' ophthalmopathy. Sequencing was carried out using blood. The CDR3 coding sequence is TGTGCCAGTAGTATCAGTTACGTAGCCTACGAGCAGTACTTC. This gives the protein CASSISYVAYEQYF.